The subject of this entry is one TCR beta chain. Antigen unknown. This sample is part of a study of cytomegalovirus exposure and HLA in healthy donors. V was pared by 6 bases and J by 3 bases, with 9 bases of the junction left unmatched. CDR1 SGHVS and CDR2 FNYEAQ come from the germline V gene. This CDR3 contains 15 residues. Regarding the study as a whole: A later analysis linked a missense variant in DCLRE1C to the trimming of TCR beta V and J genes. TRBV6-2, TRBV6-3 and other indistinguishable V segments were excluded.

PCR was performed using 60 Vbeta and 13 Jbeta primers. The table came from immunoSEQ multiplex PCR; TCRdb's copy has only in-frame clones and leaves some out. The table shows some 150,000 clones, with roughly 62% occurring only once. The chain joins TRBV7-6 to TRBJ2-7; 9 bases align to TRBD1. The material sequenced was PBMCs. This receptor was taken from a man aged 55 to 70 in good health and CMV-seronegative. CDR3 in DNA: TGTGCCAGCAGTCGGGGACAGGGTAAAATCTACGAGCAGTACTTC. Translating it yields CASSRGQGKIYEQYF. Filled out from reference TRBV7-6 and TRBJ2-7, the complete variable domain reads GAGVSQSPRYKVTKRGQDVALRCDPISGHVSLYWYRQALGQGPEFLTYFNYEAQQDKSGLPNDRFSAERPEGSISTLTIQRTEQRDSAMYRCASSRGQGKIYEQYFGPGTRLTVT.